The 13 T cell receptor beta chains below were found in one sample sequenced in a study of tumor-infiltrating lymphocytes in primary liver carcinoma (dated by TCRdb to about 2017). These reads were obtained on an Illumina HiSeq 2500. TCRbeta-specific cDNA was reverse-transcribed from 500 ng total RNA using a constant-region primer and ProtoScript II reverse transcriptase. Construction of the TCRbeta libraries relied on three nested rounds of multiplex PCR, following a slightly modified ARM-PCR procedure. The first two PCR rounds used multiplex TRBV1-TRBV30 forward primers with a Cbeta reverse primer, each for about 11 cycles. TCRdb redid the processing of the public reads, applying fastp at Q25 and MiXCR, and retained in-frame beta chains. Merged by CDR3 protein, the rows form single entries marked with the most common genes and DNA. The sample table holds 40,000 to 60,000 distinct CDR3 sequences, of which approximately 70% were seen once. Of the sample, approximately 31% falls within the top ten clones.

Total RNA and DNA were co-extracted from about 19-30 mg of bulk tissue with the AllPrep DNA/RNA mini kit, without cell sorting. Source material: liver tumor tissue from sampling region 5. This specimen's cell subset or site label, per the study, means: tumor region T5, tumor centre. The receptors stem from a man aged 40-55 years with primary liver carcinoma and hepatitis B virus infection.

By sample fraction, this clonotype is medium-sized. V is TRBV4-2 and J is TRBJ2-1; 13 bases are a match to TRBD2. This CDR3 has 16 amino acids. Trimming removed 5 bases from V and 5 bases from J; junction bases left unmatched: 6. Per germline, CDR1 LGHNA and CDR2 YNFKEQ. The chain's CDR3 is CASSVTGTSGDNEQFF. CDR3 sequence (DNA): TGTGCCAGCAGCGTAACCGGGACTAGCGGGGACAATGAGCAGTTCTTC.

Remarks on this clonotype: Because the CDR3 is missing its conserved closing phenylalanine or tryptophan, this is likely a read error. The chain joins TRBV11-2 to TRBJ1-2; D unresolved. V lost 7 bases and J lost 7, with 16 bases in between. The germline CDR1 and CDR2 sequences are SGHAT and FQNNGV. There are 13 residues in the CDR3. CDR3 nucleotide sequence: TGTGCCAGCAATCCCCTTTGGGCCCGTGGCTACACCTCC. The encoded protein is CASNPLWARGYTS.

Concerning this clonotype: The junction departs from the called germline gene at one end, perhaps through a read error. V gene TRBV29-1 combines with J gene TRBJ1-4, with D perhaps matching TRBD1 (6 bases). The germline CDR1 and CDR2 sequences are SQVTM and ANQGSEA. CDR3 size: 12 residues. CDR3 nucleotide sequence: TGCAGCATTCAGGGGTTGGATGAAAAAGTGTTTTTT. Amino acid sequence: CSIQGLDEKVFF.

Regarding this clonotype: One end of the junction does not line up with germline, which may come from a read error. The J gene is TRBJ2-3, the V gene TRBV4-2; D might be TRBD2 (6 bases). The CDR3 runs 18 residues. Per germline, CDR1 LGHNA and CDR2 YNFKEQ. DNA for the CDR3: TGCGCCAGCAGCCAAGAACCCCACCCGGGAGTCGGTTTAGATACGCAGTATTTT. Protein sequence: CASSQEPHPGVGLDTQYF.

As regards this clonotype: This may be a read error: a much more frequent sequence differs by one nucleotide. The V gene is TRBV5-6, the J gene TRBJ1-1; the match to TRBD1 covers 8 bases. Germline V gene lookup returns CDR1 SGHDT and CDR2 YYEEEE. This CDR3 region has 16 residues. The CDR3, as DNA: TGTGCCAGCAGCTTGAAGACAGGGGCTTTGAACACTGGAGCTTTCTTT. Amino acids: CASSLKTGALNTGAFF.

Remarks on this clonotype: The conserved phenylalanine or tryptophan is not found at the CDR3 terminus, so this likely reflects a read error. The CDR3 nucleotides read TGCGCCAGCAGCCGGGCCAGACAGGATAGTCTGTTTTTA. Its translation is CASSRARQDSLFL. The V and J genes are TRBV4-1 and TRBJ1-4, with D possibly being TRBD1 (6 bases). The CDR3 totals 13 residues. V was shortened by 4 bases and J by 14 bases, with 17 bases between the two germline ends. The germline V gene encodes CDR1 MGHRA and CDR2 YSYEKL.

With respect to this clonotype: Its ends do not fully match the called genes, so a read error is possible. The chain recombines TRBV4-1 with TRBJ2-1; 11 nucleotides align to TRBD2. The germline CDR1 and CDR2 sequences are MGHRA and YSYEKL. This CDR3 has 19 amino acids. CDR3 loop: CASNQDRGTSGLLYDEQFF. CDR3 nucleotide sequence: TGCGCCAGCAACCAAGATAGGGGGACTAGCGGTCTTCTATACGATGAGCAGTTCTTC.

The chain is built from TRBV11-2 and TRBJ2-1; no clear D gene. The CDR3 totals 13 residues. The V end lost 11 bases, the J end lost 8 bases, and 19 bases lay between the germline ends. Germline assignment: CDR1 SGHAT and CDR2 FQNNGV. The CDR3 DNA is TGTGCCTGCATCTTAAATGATGCCCATGAGCAGTTCTTC. Translation: CACILNDAHEQFF. Full variable domain (outside the CDR3, taken from reference TRBV11-2 and TRBJ2-1): EAGVAQSPRYKIIEKRQSVAFWCNPISGHATLYWYQQILGQGPKLLIQFQNNGVVDDSQLPKDRFSAERLKGVDSTLKIQPAKLEDSAVYLCACILNDAHEQFFGPGTRLTVL.

On this clonotype itself: No conserved phenylalanine or tryptophan is present at the end of the CDR3, so a read error is the likely explanation. This sequence joins TRBV29-1 and TRBJ2-7, with 10 bases fitting TRBD1. J was trimmed by 5 bases and V by 7 bases; bases with no gene match: 11. The CDR3 length is 14 residues. CDR1 is SQVTM and CDR2 is ANQGSEA in the germline V gene. The CDR3 is CSAGAGTGDNEQYL. The CDR3 coding sequence is TGCAGCGCTGGTGCCGGGACAGGGGACAACGAGCAGTACCTC.

For this clonotype: At one boundary the junction diverges from the germline segment, which might be a read error. This chain connects TRBV6-1 to TRBJ2-3; 12 bases line up with TRBD1. The germline V gene has CDR1 MNHNS and CDR2 SASEGT. The CDR3 contains 17 residues. CDR3 sequence reads: CASSEIGTGGSGDTQCF. Written as DNA, the CDR3 is TGTGCCAGCAGTGAAATCGGGACAGGGGGCTCTGGAGATACGCAATGTTTT.

The table lists this clonotype with a count of one. No conserved phenylalanine or tryptophan ends this CDR3, so it is likely a read error. No DNA is shown, since the ends of the CDR3 on it are uncertain; the CDR3 is the one TCRdb lists. The chain couples TRBV11-2 to TRBJ2-2; the table's D gene call, TRBD1, was not cross checked with the DNA. The CDR3 extends over 16 residues, inclusive of both ends. From germline, CDR1 is SGHAT and CDR2 FQNNGV. CDR3 sequence reads: CASSSRQASNTGELLY.

This clonotype showed up just once. One end of the junction does not line up with germline, which may come from a read error. V is TRBV24-1 and J is TRBJ2-1; D possibly corresponds to TRBD1 (5 bases). Germline CDR1 KGHDR, CDR2 SFDVKD. This CDR3 has 15 residues. This CDR3 reads CATSDLGQFVNEEFF. CDR3 in DNA: TGTGCCACCAGTGATTTGGGACAATTTGTGAATGAGGAGTTCTTC.

With respect to this clonotype: Mismatch with germline at one junction end may stem from a read error. V is TRBV29-1 and J is TRBJ2-1, with no clear D. CDR1 and CDR2 from the germline V gene are SQVTM and ANQGSEA. The CDR3 has 12 amino acids. The CDR3 is CSVEAKYNEQSF. In DNA form, the CDR3 reads TGCAGCGTTGAAGCTAAGTACAATGAACAGTCCTTC.